The sequence of this T cell receptor beta chain was determined in a study of blood T cell repertoires in COVID-19. Study-wide background: The study drew acute and convalescent COVID-19 samples from the United States, Italy and Spain. In each case, the material was cDNA or gDNA derived from T cells, B-cell-depleted T cells, or PBMCs.

Authors' analysis steps: The assay estimated nucleated cells by amplifying reference gene primers. TCRdb's copy holds only in-frame clones and misses some; the assay was immunoSEQ multiplex PCR. D and trimming were read from the DNA, whereas the V and J calls and clone size are those reported in that table. The table shows a few hundred thousand clones, with around 90% occurring only once. V lost 5 bases and J lost 5, with 15 bases in between. The CDR3 is 14 residues long. The germline gives CDR1 SGHTA, CDR2 FQGTGA. Seattle's cohort entered during active infection and was followed longitudinally. This clonotype originated in a person under 30 with COVID-19, enrolled during active disease. V gene TRBV7-3 combines with J gene TRBJ1-1; D is perhaps TRBD1 (6 bases). Material: peripheral blood. CDR3: CASSPWGGATEAFF. In DNA, the CDR3 is TGTGCCAGCAGCCCCTGGGGGGGGGCAACTGAAGCTTTCTTT.